This T cell receptor (beta chain) stems from a study of T cell changes during pregnancy in multiple sclerosis. The CDR3 runs to 18 residues. Germline values: CDR1 MGHRA, CDR2 YSYEKL. Losses at the gene ends were 1 base for V and 0 bases for J; bases not matched to a gene: 9. Some clones are missing from TCRdb's copy, which holds only in-frame ones; the method was immunoSEQ multiplex PCR. This sample has tens of thousands of clones, with approximately 90% found just once. This clonotype was sampled from a female donor with multiple sclerosis, enrolled in a pregnancy study. The rearrangement links TRBV4-1 to TRBJ1-1, with 9 bases that match TRBD1. The specimen comprised peripheral blood, sampled in the first trimester of pregnancy. The CDR3 here is CASSQGLPGQGLNTEAFF. Here the CDR3 DNA reads TGCGCCAGCAGCCAAGGATTACCGGGACAGGGCCTGAACACTGAAGCTTTCTTT.